This T cell receptor beta chain is from a study of cytomegalovirus exposure and HLA in healthy donors. Germline loops: CDR1 SGHRS, CDR2 YFSETQ. The CDR3 loop spans 13 amino acids. The V and J ends lost 5 bases and 8 bases, in that order; junction bases with no gene match: 7. The method was immunoSEQ multiplex PCR; TCRdb's version includes in-frame clones alone and lacks a portion of them. The table records 90,000 to 140,000 clones, roughly 86% of them present only once. General study points: Rarity held for most TCR sequences, but there were some public TCRs that occurred in many donors.

As for this clone: Antigen unknown.

The receptor comes from a woman aged 18-35 years in good health and CMV-seropositive. V is TRBV5-1 and J is TRBJ1-2; the match to TRBD1 covers 9 bases. Sequencing input: PBMCs. The CDR3: CASSYGQGNGYTF. Written as DNA, the CDR3 is TGCGCCAGCAGTTATGGACAGGGGAACGGCTACACCTTC.